These 11 T cell receptor beta chains were all obtained from the same sample, sequenced in a study of blood T cell repertoires in COVID-19. Some clones are missing from TCRdb's copy, which holds only in-frame ones; the method was immunoSEQ multiplex PCR. This sample carries about 280,000 clones, roughly 87% of them seen once, and the ten largest clones take less than 15%. Sample: peripheral blood. All receptors come from a human donor in a cohort sampled during active COVID-19.

This clone was recorded only once. The chain couples TRBV12-3 or TRBV12-4 to TRBJ1-5; weak D call: TRBD1 (5 bases). This CDR3 comprises 13 residues. Trimming left V 6 bases short and J 3 bases short, with 9 bases between. CDR3 residues: CASSQGPNQPQHF. CDR3 nucleotide sequence: TGTGCCAGCAGCCAGGGCCCCAATCAGCCCCAGCATTTT.

The chain recombines TRBV4-1 with TRBJ2-2; a weak D match, TRBD1 (7 bases). V lost 0 bases to trimming and J lost 6 bases, with 14 bases between them. The germline V gene encodes CDR1 MGHRA and CDR2 YSYEKL. The CDR3 totals 16 residues. CDR3 amino acids: CASSQDGGGASGELFF. The CDR3 nucleotides read TGCGCCAGCAGCCAAGACGGAGGGGGCGCGTCCGGGGAGCTGTTTTTT.

The chain couples TRBV5-1 to TRBJ2-6, with D maybe TRBD1 (6 bases). Trimming cost V 5 bases and J 3 bases, with 12 bases left between them. This CDR3 comprises 15 residues. CDR1 is SGHRS and CDR2 is YFSETQ in the germline V gene. The CDR3 loop is CASRPQGDGANVLTF. The CDR3, as DNA: TGCGCCAGCAGGCCACAGGGAGATGGGGCCAACGTCCTGACTTTC.

The chain uses TRBV5-1 and TRBJ1-4; TRBD1 matches at 8 bases. V shed 4 bases, J shed 6 bases, and the junction held 5 bases outside the gene matches. The CDR3 runs 14 residues. Germline assignment: CDR1 SGHRS and CDR2 YFSETQ. CDR3 sequence reads: CASSLTGEDEKLFF. The CDR3 DNA sequence: TGCGCCAGCAGCCTGACAGGGGAAGATGAAAAACTGTTTTTT.

This chain connects TRBV19 to TRBJ2-5, with 14 nucleotides matching TRBD2. Germline CDR1 reads LNHDA; CDR2 reads SQIVND (reference sequence). The ends lost 4 bases at V and 5 bases at J; junction bases unmatched: 6. This CDR3 has 16 amino acids. CDR3 loop: CASSSGTSGSRETQYF. The CDR3 coding sequence is TGTGCCAGTAGTAGCGGGACTAGCGGGAGTAGGGAGACCCAGTACTTC.

The rearrangement joins TRBV9 to TRBJ2-1, with D perhaps TRBD1 (6 bases). The CDR3 length is 14 residues. Germline CDR1 is SGDLS and CDR2 is YYNGEE. Trimming removed 0 bases at V and 8 bases at J, with 12 bases between. The CDR3 loop is CASSVEGGVHEQFF. In DNA, the CDR3 is TGTGCCAGCAGCGTAGAAGGGGGTGTCCATGAGCAGTTCTTC.

J is TRBJ2-7 and V is TRBV11-2; maybe TRBD2 (5 bases). CDR3 length: 14 amino acids. Germline CDR1 and CDR2: SGHAT and FQNNGV. V lost 1 base and J 4 bases, leaving 11 bases between the germline ends. The CDR3 DNA is TGTGCCAGCAGCTTAGCTGGACTTACTTACGAGCAGTACTTC. This sequence encodes CASSLAGLTYEQYF.

CDR3 bases: TGTGCCAGCAGACAGGGGGGGGAAAAACTGTTTTTT. As protein: CASRQGGEKLFF. The chain combines TRBV12-3 or TRBV12-4 with TRBJ1-4, with 8 nucleotides matching TRBD1. The CDR3 sequence is 12 residues long. V trimming: 6 bases; J trimming: 8 bases; junction bases outside the gene matches: 2.

The chain uses TRBV6-5 and TRBJ1-3, with D unclear. The germline CDR1 and CDR2 sequences are MNHEY and SVGAGI. The CDR3 covers 12 residues. Trimming removed 6 bases from V and 5 bases from J, with 8 bases in between. CDR3 sequence: CASSQTRNTIYF. CDR3 DNA: TGTGCCAGCAGCCAAACTCGAAACACCATATATTTT.

The chain carries TRBV28 and TRBJ2-3, with 10 bases matching TRBD2. Trimming took 4 bases from V and 1 from J; bases not matched to a gene: 5. The CDR3 is 16 amino acids. The germline V gene has CDR1 MDHEN and CDR2 SYDVKM. The CDR3 bases are TGTGCCAGCAGTTCACTAGCGGGATTCCGCACAGATACGCAGTATTTT. It codes for CASSSLAGFRTDTQYF.

V is TRBV27 and J is TRBJ1-1; D unclear. The CDR3 has 15 amino acids. V lost 2 bases and J lost 0, with 10 bases in between. Germline-derived CDR1 and CDR2 are MNHEY and SMNVEV (reference sequence). CDR3 in amino acids: CASSLAYNLNTEAFF. The CDR3, as DNA: TGTGCCAGCAGTTTAGCTTACAACCTGAACACTGAAGCTTTCTTT.